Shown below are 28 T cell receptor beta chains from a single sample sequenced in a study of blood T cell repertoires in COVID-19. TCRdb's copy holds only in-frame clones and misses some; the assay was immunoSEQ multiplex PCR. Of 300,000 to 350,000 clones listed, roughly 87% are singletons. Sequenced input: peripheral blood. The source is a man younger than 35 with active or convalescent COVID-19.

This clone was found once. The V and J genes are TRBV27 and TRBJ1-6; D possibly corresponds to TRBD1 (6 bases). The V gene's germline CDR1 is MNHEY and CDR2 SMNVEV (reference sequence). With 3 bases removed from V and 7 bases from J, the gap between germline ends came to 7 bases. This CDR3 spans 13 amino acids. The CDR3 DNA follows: TGTGCCAGCAGTTTTGACAGGAATTCACCCCTCCACTTT. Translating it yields CASSFDRNSPLHF.

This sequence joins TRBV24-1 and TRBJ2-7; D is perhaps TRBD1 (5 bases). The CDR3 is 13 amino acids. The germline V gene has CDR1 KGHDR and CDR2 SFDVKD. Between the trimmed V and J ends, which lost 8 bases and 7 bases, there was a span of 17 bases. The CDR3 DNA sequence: TGTGCCACCAAGTATAACAGGTGGCGGGAGCAGTACTTC. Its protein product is CATKYNRWREQYF.

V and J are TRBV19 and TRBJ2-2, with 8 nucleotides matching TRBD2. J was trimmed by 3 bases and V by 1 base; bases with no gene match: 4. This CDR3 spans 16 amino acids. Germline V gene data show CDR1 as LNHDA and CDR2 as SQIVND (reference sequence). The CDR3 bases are TGTGCCAGTAGTATAGTAACGGGGGGGCACACCGGGGAGCTGTTTTTT. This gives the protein CASSIVTGGHTGELFF.

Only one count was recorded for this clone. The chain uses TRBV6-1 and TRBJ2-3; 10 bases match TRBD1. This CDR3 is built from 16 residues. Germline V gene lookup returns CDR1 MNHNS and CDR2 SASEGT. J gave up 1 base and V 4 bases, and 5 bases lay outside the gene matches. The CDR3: CASSAAGTGGTDTQYF. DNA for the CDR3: TGTGCCAGCAGTGCCGCCGGGACAGGGGGCACAGATACGCAGTATTTT.

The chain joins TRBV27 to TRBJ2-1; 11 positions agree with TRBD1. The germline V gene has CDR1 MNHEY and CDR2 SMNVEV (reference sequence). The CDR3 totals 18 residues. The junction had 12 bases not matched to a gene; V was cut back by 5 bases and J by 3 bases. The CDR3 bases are TGTGCCAGCAGTACGTTACCGGGACAGGGGGTACGCTACAATGAGCAGTTCTTC. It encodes CASSTLPGQGVRYNEQFF.

CDR3 in DNA: TGTGCCAGCAGCCAGCGTATGGCTTCCTCCTACAATGAGCAGTTCTTC. It encodes CASSQRMASSYNEQFF. The chain carries TRBV7-2 and TRBJ2-1; no clear D. V lost 5 bases and J lost 0, with 14 bases in between. The CDR3 consists of 16 residues. Germline CDR1 reads SGHTA; CDR2 reads FQGNSA.

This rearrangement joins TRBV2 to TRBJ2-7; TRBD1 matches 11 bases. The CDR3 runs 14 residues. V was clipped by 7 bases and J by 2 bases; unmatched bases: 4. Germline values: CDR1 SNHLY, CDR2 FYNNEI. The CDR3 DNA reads TGTGCCAGCACGTGGGGACAGGGGGCCTACGAGCAGTACTTC. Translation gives CASTWGQGAYEQYF.

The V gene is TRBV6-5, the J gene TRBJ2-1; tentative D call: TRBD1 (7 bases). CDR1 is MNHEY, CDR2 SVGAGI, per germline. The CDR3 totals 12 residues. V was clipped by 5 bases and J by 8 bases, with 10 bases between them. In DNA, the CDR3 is TGTGCCAGCAGTACCAGGGGGGATGAGCAGTTCTTC. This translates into CASSTRGDEQFF.

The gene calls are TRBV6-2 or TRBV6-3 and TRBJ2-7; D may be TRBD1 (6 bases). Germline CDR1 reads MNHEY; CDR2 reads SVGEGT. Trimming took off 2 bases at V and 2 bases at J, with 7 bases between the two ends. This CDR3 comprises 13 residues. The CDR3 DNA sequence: TGTGCCAGCAGTTACCGGGACACCTACGAGCAGTACTTC. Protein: CASSYRDTYEQYF.

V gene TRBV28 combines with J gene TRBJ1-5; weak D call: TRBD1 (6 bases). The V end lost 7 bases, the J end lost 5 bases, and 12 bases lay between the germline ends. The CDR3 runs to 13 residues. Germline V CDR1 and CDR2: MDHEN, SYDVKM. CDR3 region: CASILQGDQPQHF. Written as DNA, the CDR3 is TGTGCCAGCATACTACAGGGAGATCAGCCCCAGCATTTT.

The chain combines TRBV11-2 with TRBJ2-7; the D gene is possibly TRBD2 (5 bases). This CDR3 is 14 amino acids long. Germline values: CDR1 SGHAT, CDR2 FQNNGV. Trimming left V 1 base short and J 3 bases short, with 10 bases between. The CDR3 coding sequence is TGTGCCAGCAGCTTAGCCGTAGGAGGCTACGAGCAGTACTTC. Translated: CASSLAVGGYEQYF.

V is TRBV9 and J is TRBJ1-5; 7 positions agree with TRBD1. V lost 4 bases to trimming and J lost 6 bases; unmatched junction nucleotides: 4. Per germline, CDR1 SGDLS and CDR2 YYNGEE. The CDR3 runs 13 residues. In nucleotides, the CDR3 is TGTGCCAGCAGCATCACAGGGGCTCAGCCCCAGCATTTT. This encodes CASSITGAQPQHF.

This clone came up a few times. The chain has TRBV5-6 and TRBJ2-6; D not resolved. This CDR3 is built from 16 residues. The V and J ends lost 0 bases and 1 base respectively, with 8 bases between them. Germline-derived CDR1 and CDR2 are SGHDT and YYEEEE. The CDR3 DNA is TGTGCCAGCAGCTTGGGCGTGTCTTCTGGGGCCAACGTCCTGACTTTC. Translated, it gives CASSLGVSSGANVLTF.

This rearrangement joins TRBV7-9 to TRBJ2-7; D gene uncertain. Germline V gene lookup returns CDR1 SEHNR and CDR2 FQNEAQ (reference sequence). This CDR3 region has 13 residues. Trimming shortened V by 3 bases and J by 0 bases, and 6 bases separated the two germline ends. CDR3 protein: CASSFGVSYEQYF. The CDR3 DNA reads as TGTGCCAGCAGCTTTGGAGTCTCCTACGAGCAGTACTTC.

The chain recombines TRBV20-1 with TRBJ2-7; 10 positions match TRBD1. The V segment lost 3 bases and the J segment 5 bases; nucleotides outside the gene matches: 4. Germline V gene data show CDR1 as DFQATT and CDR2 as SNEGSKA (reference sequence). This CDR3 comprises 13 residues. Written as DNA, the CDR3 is TGCAGTGCTAGTCCCGGGACAGGGGACGAGCAGTACTTC. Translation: CSASPGTGDEQYF.

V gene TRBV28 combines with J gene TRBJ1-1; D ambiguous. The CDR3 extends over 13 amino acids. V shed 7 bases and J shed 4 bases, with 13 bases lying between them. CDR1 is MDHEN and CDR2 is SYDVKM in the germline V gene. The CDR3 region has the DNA TGTGCCAGCAATGGCGGATCAATCACTGAAGCTTTCTTT. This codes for CASNGGSITEAFF.

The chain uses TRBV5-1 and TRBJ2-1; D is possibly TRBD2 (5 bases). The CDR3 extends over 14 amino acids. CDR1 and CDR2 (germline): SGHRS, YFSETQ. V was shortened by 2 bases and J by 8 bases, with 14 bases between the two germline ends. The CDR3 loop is CASSFDYGWDEQFF. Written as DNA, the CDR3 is TGCGCCAGCAGCTTCGACTACGGCTGGGATGAGCAGTTCTTC.

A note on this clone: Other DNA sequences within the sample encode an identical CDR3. The CDR3 region is CASSDRVDGYTF. CDR3 bases: TGTGCCAGCAGCGACAGGGTGGATGGCTACACCTTC. The chain links TRBV9 to TRBJ1-2; D perhaps matches TRBD1 (6 bases). The germline CDR1 and CDR2 sequences are SGDLS and YYNGEE. V was clipped by 3 bases and J by 6 bases, with 9 bases between them. CDR3 length: 12 amino acids.

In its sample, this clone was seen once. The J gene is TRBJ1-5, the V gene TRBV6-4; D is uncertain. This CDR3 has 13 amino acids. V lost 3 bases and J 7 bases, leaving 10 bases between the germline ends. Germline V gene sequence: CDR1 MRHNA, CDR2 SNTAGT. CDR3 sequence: CASSEDITQPQHF. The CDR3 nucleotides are TGTGCCAGCAGTGAAGACATCACCCAGCCCCAGCATTTT.

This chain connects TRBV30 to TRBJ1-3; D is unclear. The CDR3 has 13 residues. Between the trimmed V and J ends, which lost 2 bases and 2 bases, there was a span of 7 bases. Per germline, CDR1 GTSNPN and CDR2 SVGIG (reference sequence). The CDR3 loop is CAWSRGTGNTIYF. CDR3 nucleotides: TGTGCCTGGAGTCGAGGGACTGGAAACACCATATATTTT.

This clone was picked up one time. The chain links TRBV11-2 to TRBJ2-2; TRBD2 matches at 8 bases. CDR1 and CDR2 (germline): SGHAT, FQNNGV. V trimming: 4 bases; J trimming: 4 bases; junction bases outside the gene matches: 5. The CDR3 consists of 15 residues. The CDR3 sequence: CASSSIAGSTGELFF. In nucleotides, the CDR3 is TGTGCCAGCAGCTCGATAGCGGGGAGCACCGGGGAGCTGTTTTTT.

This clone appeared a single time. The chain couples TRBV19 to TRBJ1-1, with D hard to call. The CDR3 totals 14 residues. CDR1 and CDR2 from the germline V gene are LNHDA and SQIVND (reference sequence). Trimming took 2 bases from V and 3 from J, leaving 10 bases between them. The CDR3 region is CASSIMGYDTEAFF. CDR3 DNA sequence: TGTGCCAGTAGTATAATGGGCTATGACACTGAAGCTTTCTTT. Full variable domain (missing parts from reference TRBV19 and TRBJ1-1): DGGITQSPKYLFRKEGQNVTLSCEQNLNHDAMYWYRQDPGQGLRLIYYSQIVNDFQKGDIAEGYSVSREKKESFPLTVTSAQKNPTAFYLCASSIMGYDTEAFFGQGTRLTVV.

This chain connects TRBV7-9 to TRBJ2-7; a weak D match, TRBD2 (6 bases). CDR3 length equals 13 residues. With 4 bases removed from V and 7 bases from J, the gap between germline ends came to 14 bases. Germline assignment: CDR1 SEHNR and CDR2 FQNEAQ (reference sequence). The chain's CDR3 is CASSSGLEREQYF. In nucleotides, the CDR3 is TGTGCCAGCAGCTCGGGACTCGAGAGAGAGCAGTACTTC. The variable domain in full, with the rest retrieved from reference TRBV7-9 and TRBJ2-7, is DTGVSQNPRHKITKRGQNVTFRCDPISEHNRLYWYRQTLGQGPEFLTYFQNEAQLEKSRLLSDRFSAERPKGSFSTLEIQRTEQGDSAMYLCASSSGLEREQYFGPGTRLTVT.

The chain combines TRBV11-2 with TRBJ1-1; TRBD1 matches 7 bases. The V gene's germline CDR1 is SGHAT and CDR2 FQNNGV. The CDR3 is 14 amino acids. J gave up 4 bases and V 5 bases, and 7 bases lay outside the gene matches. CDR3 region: CASSPTGAGTEAFF. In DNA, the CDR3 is TGTGCCAGCAGCCCTACAGGGGCCGGCACTGAAGCTTTCTTT.

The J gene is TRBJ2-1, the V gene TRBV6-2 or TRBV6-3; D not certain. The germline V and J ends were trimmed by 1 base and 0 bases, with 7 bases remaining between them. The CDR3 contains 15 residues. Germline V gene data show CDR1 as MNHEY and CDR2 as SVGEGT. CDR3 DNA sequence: TGTGCCAGCAGTTACTTGCAGGTCTCCTACAATGAGCAGTTCTTC. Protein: CASSYLQVSYNEQFF.

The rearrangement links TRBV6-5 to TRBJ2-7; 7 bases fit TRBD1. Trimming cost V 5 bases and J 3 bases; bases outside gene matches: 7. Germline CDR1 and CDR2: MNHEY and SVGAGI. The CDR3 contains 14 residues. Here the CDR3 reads CASSLRQGHYEQYF. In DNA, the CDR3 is TGTGCCAGCAGTCTACGACAGGGTCACTACGAGCAGTACTTC.

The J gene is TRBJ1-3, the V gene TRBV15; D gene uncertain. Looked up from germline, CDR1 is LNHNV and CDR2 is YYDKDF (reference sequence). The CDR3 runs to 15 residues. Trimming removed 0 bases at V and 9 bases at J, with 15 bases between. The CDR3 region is CATSRDYDTSTTIYF. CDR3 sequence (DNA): TGTGCCACCAGCAGAGATTACGACACGTCTACCACCATATATTTT.

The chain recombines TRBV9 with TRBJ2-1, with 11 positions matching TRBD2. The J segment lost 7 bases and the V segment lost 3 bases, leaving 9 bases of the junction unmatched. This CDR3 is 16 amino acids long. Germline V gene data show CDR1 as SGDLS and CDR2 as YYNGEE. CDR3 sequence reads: CASSEQNLAGGNEQFF. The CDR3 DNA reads TGTGCCAGCAGCGAGCAGAACTTAGCGGGAGGGAATGAGCAGTTCTTC.